The sequence of this T cell receptor (beta chain) was determined in a study of human T cells and chemical hapten exposure (dated by TCRdb to 2020 to 2023). Background on the whole study: For sensitization, 2% DPC in acetone was applied to a roughly 2 cm by roughly 2 cm area of upper inner arm skin. Throughout the study period of 20 to 25 weeks, patients also received therapeutic DPC doses to the scalp every week. Patch testing on the upper back used Finn chambers containing 0.01% DPC, with scoring done after 6 days according to International Contact Dermatitis Research Group standards. The patient cohort, mostly female, included alopecia areata with under or over 50% scalp involvement, alopecia totalis and alopecia universalis. Libraries were combined into a pool for sequencing, and differences in TCR yield between samples came mainly from small differences in library volumes within the pool. Peripheral blood TCR repertoire changes were tracked in vivo in alopecia patients during primary and secondary sensitization to the hapten diphenylcyclopropenone (DPC). Blood samples were taken from patients before sensitization (week 0) and at 2, 6 and about 24 weeks after DPC sensitization. For TCR sequencing, blood came from 25 to 35 alopecia patients at anywhere from one to four time points (pre-sensitization, 2, 6 and 24 weeks). Study-wide conclusions, independent of this receptor: Repeated subsampling changed both the strength of the expansion versus patch-test correlation and the threshold at which the correlation became significant. A positive correlation was found between the number of PT1 expanded TCRs and patch test score, with significance reached at thresholds 8, 16 and 32 but not 4. Compared with pre-sensitization or healthy control sets, expanded TCRs formed significantly more large CDR3 similarity clusters, which is consistent with antigen-driven responses. No change with DPC sensitization was found in the number of TCRs above 1 in 1000 frequency, and no evidence of global repertoire structure alterations was found. Because all patients had alopecia, a presumed autoimmune disease, the immune response of the patients might differ from that of healthy individuals.

Taken with the paper, the label for time point translates to: pre-sensitization, week 0. In the paper's terms, the treatment or condition label means: therapeutic diphenylcyclopropenone sensitization with weekly scalp DPC. Blood at each patch-test visit was drawn before the patch test was applied. Patients were considered eligible if aged 18 to 70, diagnosed with alopecia and deemed suitable for DPC therapy, and patients were excluded if pregnant. Total RNA was extracted from unfractionated whole blood collected in Tempus Blood RNA tubes. This clonotype was seen ten or more times. No cognate antigen has been identified for it. It has no much larger one-base neighbor in the sample; base qualities were not kept. CDR3 length: 19 amino acids, cysteine to phenylalanine. Just CDR3 DNA is preserved here, 57 bases in frame from base 1. Sequences DFQATT (CDR1) and SNEGSKA (CDR2) are obtained from the germline V gene (reference sequence). V was cut back by 5 bases and J by 1 base, leaving a gap of 30 bases between them.

The library came from RACE. Reads for this sample came from a NextSeq 500. During library preparation, unique molecular identifiers were attached to individual cDNA molecules so that TCRs could be counted in a quantitative, reproducible way. Both TCR alpha and TCR beta chains were sequenced from each blood RNA sample. Concerning the study's data processing: Samples had a median of 95,638 TCRs, with a range from roughly 23,224 to 750,000. The Decombinator software suite was used to annotate the V, J and CDR3 of the TCR reads. For the PS versus PT1 abundance plots, all samples were subsampled to the same number of TCRs (28,000). Expanded TCRs were defined as absent before sensitization and observed at least eight times at the 2-week time point. The public reads were run again by TCRdb, first through fastp at Q25 and then through MiXCR, and only productive beta chains were kept. Rows matching on CDR3 protein sequence are summarized as one entry with the most common DNA and genes. The V and J calls were not made by the authors but by TCRdb's processing. This sample holds approximately 60,000 distinct CDR3 sequences; more than 8% were observed only once. The ten most abundant clones make up roughly a tenth of the sample.

The chain couples TRBV20-1 to TRBJ2-7, and TRBD2 may be the D gene, going by 6 matching bases. Sequencing used whole blood, obtained in connection with sensitization to the hapten diphenylcyclopropenone (DPC). This receptor was taken from a man between 40 and 49 years old with alopecia areata. Some clones in this sample may be carry-over from other donors' samples. The nucleotide sequence reads TGCAGTGCTGGACTACCCAAGGCAGGGCTAGCACAAGGGTCCTACGAGCAGTACTTC. The encoded protein is CSAGLPKAGLAQGSYEQYF.